Sequencing of this T cell receptor beta chain was carried out in a study of shared clonotypes between healthy human individuals. This table comes from immunoSEQ multiplex PCR, and its TCRdb copy is limited to in-frame clones, with some not included. This table has approximately 530,000 clones, more than 95% appearing once. V lost 0 bases, J lost 7 bases, and 14 bases lay in between. CDR1 is ENHRY and CDR2 is SYGVKD in the germline V gene. The length of the CDR3 is 15 residues. The rearrangement joins TRBV10-3 to TRBJ2-3; D is undetermined. Source material: naive CD4+ T cells sorted from blood. As to subset: CD45RA+ positively selected. The source of this sequence is a woman in her thirties in good health. Here the CDR3 DNA reads TGTGCCATCAGTGAGTCTACCCAACTGATAAATACGCAGTATTTT. This codes for CAISESTQLINTQYF.